A selection of T cell receptor beta chains follows, all from one sample in a study of blood T cell repertoires in COVID-19. Repertoires were generated with immunoSEQ multiplex PCR, while TCRdb's copy carries only in-frame clones and drops some. The top ten hold approximately 2.8% of the sample, which has some 150,000 clones, 80% to 90% seen once. The sequenced sample was peripheral blood. The source is a woman aged 55-69 years with active COVID-19. Both conserved end residues are part of each CDR3. Fields, in order: J gene, D gene, clone size, V gene, CDR3 DNA, CDR3 protein. D genes are given only for firm matches. Clone size is not always given. Where it is, it says once, few, many or a class for expanded clones.

TRBJ2-3 - once TRBV19 TGTGCCAGTAGTACCCGACAGGCAGGCACAGATACGCAGTATTTT CASSTRQAGTDTQYF
TRBJ1-1 - - TRBV5-1 TGCGCCAGCAGCTTCCTTGGGCAGGCCATGAACACTGAAGCTTTCTTT CASSFLGQAMNTEAFF
TRBJ2-7 - once TRBV27 TGTGCCAGCAGTTTATCGAGTCCGGGCAGGGTCTACGAGCAGTACTTC CASSLSSPGRVYEQYF
TRBJ1-1 - once TRBV5-1 TGCGCCAGCAGCTTTAGCCAGGGATCACTCGGGACTGAAGCTTTCTTT CASSFSQGSLGTEAFF
TRBJ1-5 TRBD1 - TRBV6-5 TGTGCCAGCAGCAGGGACAGGGCTGTCGGTCAGCCCCAGCATTTT CASSRDRAVGQPQHF
TRBJ2-3 TRBD2 - TRBV15 TGTGCCACCAGCAGTGGGGGGGCAGATACGCAGTATTTT CATSSGGADTQYF
TRBJ1-5 - - TRBV7-9 TGTGCCAGCAGCTTAACTTTCAATCAGCCCCAGCATTTT CASSLTFNQPQHF
TRBJ2-7 TRBD2 - TRBV19 TGTGCCAGTAGTCCCCGGACTAGCGTCCACGAGCAGTACTTC CASSPRTSVHEQYF
TRBJ1-1 - - TRBV27 TGTGCCAGCAGTTGGGATAGGGGCGCTGAAGCTTTCTTT CASSWDRGAEAFF
TRBJ2-1 TRBD2 few TRBV5-1 TGCGCCAGCAGCTTGGAACTAGCGGATTACAATGAGCAGTTCTTC CASSLELADYNEQFF
TRBJ2-7 - - TRBV29-1 TGCAGCGTCCGGGGACACAATTCCTACGAGCAGTACTTC CSVRGHNSYEQYF
TRBJ2-1 - - TRBV28 TGTGCCAGCAGCCACGGGTCTATCTCCTACAATGAGCAGTTCTTC CASSHGSISYNEQFF
TRBJ1-6 - - TRBV19 TGTGCCAGTAGTATGATCGGCTATAATTCACCCCTCCACTTT CASSMIGYNSPLHF
TRBJ2-3 TRBD1 - TRBV29-1 TGCAGCGTTGCACAGGGGCGGACAGATACGCAGTATTTT CSVAQGRTDTQYF
TRBJ2-1 TRBD2 - TRBV27 TGTGCCAGCAGTTCCATAGGACTAGCGGATGGCTACAATGAGCAGTTCTTC CASSSIGLADGYNEQFF
TRBJ2-4 TRBD2 - TRBV7-2 TGTGCCAGCAGCCTCGGGACTAGCGGGAGCGGTGGGTTTCAGTACTTC CASSLGTSGSGGFQYF
TRBJ2-7 TRBD2 - TRBV28 TGTGCCAGCAGGATCGTAGCGGGGGGCGACGAGCAGTACTTC CASRIVAGGDEQYF
TRBJ2-7 TRBD1 - TRBV27 TGTGCCAGCACTCAATTCCTGACCGGGACAGGCCTCTACGAGCAGTACTTC CASTQFLTGTGLYEQYF
TRBJ2-1 - - TRBV4-1 TGCGCCAGCAGTCTCCCGCCTAGCGGACAGTACAATGAGCAGTTCTTC CASSLPPSGQYNEQFF
TRBJ1-5 - - TRBV19 TGTGCCAGTAGTATACCTAATCAGCCCCAGCATTTT CASSIPNQPQHF
TRBJ1-1 TRBD1 - TRBV7-8 TGTGCCAGCAAAGGACAGGGGGCTTTGAACACTGAAGCTTTCTTT CASKGQGALNTEAFF
TRBJ2-1 - - TRBV5-5 TGTGCCAGCAGCGCGGGTGGTGAGCAGTTCTTC CASSAGGEQFF
TRBJ2-1 - - TRBV28 TGTGCCAGCAGTGCCATTACAGGGCCGACCTACAATGAGCAGTTCTTC CASSAITGPTYNEQFF
TRBJ1-2 - - TRBV2 TGTGCCAGCGACCCGACGGGGAACTATGGCTACACCTTC CASDPTGNYGYTF
TRBJ2-7 - - TRBV14 TGTGCCAGCAGCCGCGGGACTTCTTTCTCCTACGAGCAGTACTTC CASSRGTSFSYEQYF
TRBJ2-1 - - TRBV27 TGTGCCAGCAGTTTCAGCGGCTTATACAATGAGCAGTTCTTC CASSFSGLYNEQFF
TRBJ2-3 - - TRBV10-2 TGCGCCAGCACTGCCCCGGAGGCCGGGGATACGCAGTATTTT CASTAPEAGDTQYF
TRBJ2-7 TRBD2 - TRBV5-1 TGCGCCAGCAGCTTGGGAGGCGGGGGGGGCTCCTACGAGCAGTACTTC CASSLGGGGGSYEQYF
TRBJ2-1 TRBD2 once TRBV28 TGTGCCAGCAGACCGGGAGGGCCCTCCTACAATGAGCAGTTCTTC CASRPGGPSYNEQFF
TRBJ2-7 TRBD2 - TRBV7-2 TGTGCCAGCAGCAACGGGCTAGCGGGGTACGAGCAGTACTTC CASSNGLAGYEQYF
TRBJ1-3 TRBD1 once TRBV10-3 TGTGCCATCAGTGACGTCGGACAGGCCCCCTCTGGAAACACCATATATTTT CAISDVGQAPSGNTIYF
TRBJ2-3 - - TRBV5-1 TGCGCCAGCAGCCTGTTAGATACGCAGTATTTT CASSLLDTQYF
TRBJ2-1 - - TRBV6-2/TRBV6-3 TGTGCCAGCAGCCCGGGCCGGAGGGGTGAGCAGTTCTTC CASSPGRRGEQFF
TRBJ1-1 - - TRBV10-3 TGTGCCATCAGTGATCACCCCGCTGGCCGGAACACTGAAGCTTTCTTT CAISDHPAGRNTEAFF
TRBJ1-5 - - TRBV7-2 TGTGCCAGCAGCTTATGGGCCACAGGTAATCAGCCCCAGCATTTT CASSLWATGNQPQHF
TRBJ2-2 TRBD2 - TRBV7-3 TGTGCCAGCAGGTTAGGATCGAACCGACTAGCGGGCAACACCGGGGAGCTGTTTTTT CASRLGSNRLAGNTGELFF
TRBJ2-7 TRBD2 - TRBV5-1 TGCGCCAGCAGCTTGGGGGTACTAGCGGGAGACTACGAGCAGTACTTC CASSLGVLAGDYEQYF
TRBJ2-2 - - TRBV6-6 TGTGCCACCAGGGGGGGACCGAACACCGGGGAGCTGTTTTTT CATRGGPNTGELFF
TRBJ1-2 - - TRBV18 TGTGCCAGCTCACCCTTCGGCAGGGGATTACAAAATGGCTACACCTTC CASSPFGRGLQNGYTF
TRBJ2-3 - - TRBV5-5 TGTGCCAGCAGCTTCCCGGGCATAGGGGGTACGCAGTATTTT CASSFPGIGGTQYF
TRBJ1-2 - - TRBV27 TGTGCCAGCAGGACCTCTCAGGGGAACTATGGCTACACCTTC CASRTSQGNYGYTF
TRBJ1-5 TRBD1 few TRBV6-1 TGTGCCAGCAGTGCAGACAGACAGGGTCTCGGTAGCAATCAGCCCCAGCATTTT CASSADRQGLGSNQPQHF
TRBJ2-3 - - TRBV18 TGTGCCAGCTCATCATCAGGGTTACGCACAGATACGCAGTATTTT CASSSSGLRTDTQYF
TRBJ2-6 - - TRBV4-2 TGTGCCAGCAGCCAGGCAGGGACTGGGGCCAACGTCCTGACTTTC CASSQAGTGANVLTF
TRBJ1-2 - few TRBV27 TGTGCCAGCAGTTTAAGTATGGTCCAGGGTGGTAACTATGGCTACACCTTC CASSLSMVQGGNYGYTF
TRBJ2-7 TRBD2 - TRBV11-2 TGTGCCAGCAGCACCGGGACTAGCATCTACGAGCAGTACTTC CASSTGTSIYEQYF
TRBJ2-7 TRBD2 - TRBV5-1 TGCGCCAGCAGCTTGGCAGTTACTAGCGGGGGCTACGAGCAGTACTTC CASSLAVTSGGYEQYF
TRBJ2-1 TRBD2 - TRBV5-4 TGTGCCAGCAGCACCGGGACTAGCGGGAACCCCGAGCAGTTCTTC CASSTGTSGNPEQFF
TRBJ2-4 TRBD1 - TRBV15 TGTGCCACCAGCAGCGATTTGGACAGGCGACGGTACTTC CATSSDLDRRRYF
TRBJ1-2 - - TRBV3-1/TRBV3-2 TGTGCCAGCAGCCAAGACGCCGGCACCGGCACAGTCTATGGCTACACCTTC CASSQDAGTGTVYGYTF
TRBJ1-5 - - TRBV18 TGTGCCAGCTCACCCCTGTTTAACGTACCCCGGGGACTCCTAGGAAATCAGCCCCAGCATTTT CASSPLFNVPRGLLGNQPQHF
TRBJ2-1 TRBD2 - TRBV2 TGTGCCAGCAGACTAGCGGGAGTTTACGATGAGCAGTTCTTC CASRLAGVYDEQFF
TRBJ2-2 TRBD1 - TRBV25-1 TGTGCCAGCAGTGTCTTCTTGGACAGGGGTAGGACCGGGGAGCTGTTTTTT CASSVFLDRGRTGELFF
TRBJ1-4 TRBD1 - TRBV11-2 TGTGCCAGCAGCTTCAGGGGGCAGGCAACTAATGAAAAACTGTTTTTT CASSFRGQATNEKLFF
TRBJ1-2 - once TRBV6-1 TGTGCCAGCAATGAAAACAGCGGGGGCTACACCTTC CASNENSGGYTF